Listed below are T cell receptor beta chains from one sample, sequenced in a study of blood T cell repertoires in COVID-19. Here immunoSEQ multiplex PCR was the method, and the copy in TCRdb shows in-frame clones only, minus some. In the table there are about 64,000 clones, around nine tenths of which are singletons. The sequenced sample consisted of peripheral blood. Every receptor here comes from a man aged 70-80 years with acute or convalescent COVID-19. The CDR3 runs from the conserved cysteine through the conserved F or W. D genes are given only for firm matches. Expanded clones get a size class; other rows say once, few or many, or leave the size out.

>TRBV3-1/TRBV3-2|TRBJ2-5|.|.
TGTGCCAGCATCCCGGGGGGCGCGGGCCAAGAGACCCAGTACTTC
CASIPGGAGQETQYF
>TRBV6-6|TRBJ1-6|.|.
TGTGCCAGCAGTTCCGCTCTCGACAGCATTAATTCACCCCTCCACTTT
CASSSALDSINSPLHF
>TRBV28|TRBJ1-4|.|TRBD1
TGTGCCAGCAGGGAGAAGGGGGCGGGAAAACTGTTTTTT
CASREKGAGKLFF
>TRBV7-6|TRBJ2-7|.|TRBD1
TGTGCCAGCAGCTTAGTCGGGGGGACAGGGGACTACGAGCAGTACTTC
CASSLVGGTGDYEQYF
>TRBV11-2|TRBJ2-1|.|TRBD1
TGTGCCAGCAGCTTAAGGAACCGGGACAGTCTATACAATGAGCAGTTCTTC
CASSLRNRDSLYNEQFF
>TRBV30|TRBJ2-3|once|TRBD2
TGTGCCTGGAGTGTACGGTTGACTAGCGGGATTAGCACAGATACGCAGTATTTT
CAWSVRLTSGISTDTQYF
>TRBV19|TRBJ2-5|.|TRBD1
TGTGCCAGTAGTAGGATCACAGGGGGCCGGGAGACCCAGTACTTC
CASSRITGGRETQYF
>TRBV11-1|TRBJ1-1|.|TRBD1
TGTGCCAGCAGCCCGTACCGGGACAGGCCTGAAGCTTTCTTT
CASSPYRDRPEAFF
>TRBV6-6|TRBJ1-5|.|TRBD1
TGTGCCAGCAGTTACGCGACAGGGTATAGCAATCAGCCCCAGCATTTT
CASSYATGYSNQPQHF
>TRBV5-1|TRBJ2-4|.|TRBD1
TGCGCCAGCAGCTTACAAACAGGGGGAAACATTCAGTACTTC
CASSLQTGGNIQYF
>TRBV12-5|TRBJ1-1|.|TRBD1
TGTGCTAGTGGCCAGGACAGGGGGCCCCCTTTGAACACTGAAGCTTTCTTT
CASGQDRGPPLNTEAFF
>TRBV23-1|TRBJ2-3|once|TRBD1
TGCGCCAGCAGTCTTGGGACAGGGTTACCGTCGACAGATACGCAGTATTTT
CASSLGTGLPSTDTQYF
>TRBV28|TRBJ2-3|.|.
TGTGCCAGCAGTTTCCTCCCAGATACGCAGTATTTT
CASSFLPDTQYF
>TRBV7-8|TRBJ1-2|.|TRBD1
TGTGCCAGCAGCCGGATAACAGGGGTGGGCTACACCTTC
CASSRITGVGYTF
>TRBV4-2|TRBJ1-1|.|.
TGTGCCAGCAGCCAACTAGGCAGAGCCGGAGACACTGAAGCTTTCTTT
CASSQLGRAGDTEAFF
>TRBV5-4|TRBJ1-1|.|TRBD1
TGTGCCAGCAGCTTGGTCCAGGGGGCAGGGAGTGAAGCTTTCTTT
CASSLVQGAGSEAFF
>TRBV14|TRBJ1-4|.|.
TGTGCCAGCAGCCAAGATCCGGGGATACTTAATGAAAAACTGTTTTTT
CASSQDPGILNEKLFF
>TRBV6-5|TRBJ2-5|.|.
TGTGCCAGCAGTTACTCGAGGCGGGGCCTTCGAGAGACCCAGTACTTC
CASSYSRRGLRETQYF
>TRBV2|TRBJ1-5|.|.
TGTGCCAGCAGTGAACAGGGTATGAATCAGCCCCAGCATTTT
CASSEQGMNQPQHF
>TRBV19|TRBJ2-6|.|TRBD1
TGTGCCAGTAGCCGACCGGGACAGAGCTCTGGGGCCAACGTCCTGACTTTC
CASSRPGQSSGANVLTF
>TRBV7-9|TRBJ1-4|.|.
TGTGCCAGCAGCTCCAGGGATGAAAAACTGTTTTTT
CASSSRDEKLFF
>TRBV29-1|TRBJ1-1|.|TRBD1
TGCAGCGCCACTGGACAGGGTCGGACTGAAGCTTTCTTT
CSATGQGRTEAFF
>TRBV30|TRBJ1-5|.|TRBD1
TGTGCCTGGAGTGCCACGGGACAGATAAGGGAGCCCCAGCATTTT
CAWSATGQIREPQHF
>TRBV7-2|TRBJ2-7|.|TRBD1
TGTGCCAGCAGCCGGCGGACAGGAACCTCCTACGAGCAGTACTTC
CASSRRTGTSYEQYF
>TRBV5-5|TRBJ1-1|.|.
TGTGCCAGCAGCTTGCAGAATAGGGGGAGGGTGACTGAAGCTTTCTTT
CASSLQNRGRVTEAFF
>TRBV15|TRBJ2-3|few|.
TGTGCCACCAGCAGAGATCTAACAGATACGCAGTATTTT
CATSRDLTDTQYF
>TRBV18|TRBJ2-7|.|.
TGTGCCAGCTCACCACCTTTTGAGGGAAGTCAGAGTTACGAGCAGTACTTC
CASSPPFEGSQSYEQYF
>TRBV6-5|TRBJ2-2|.|.
TGTGCCAGCAGTAAGGACTACCACACCGGGGAGCTGTTTTTT
CASSKDYHTGELFF
>TRBV6-5|TRBJ1-1|.|.
TGTGCCAGCAGCTCTTTGACAGGAAACACTGAAGCTTTCTTT
CASSSLTGNTEAFF
>TRBV7-9|TRBJ2-5|.|TRBD2
TGTGCCAGCAGCTTAGCAGCGGGGGGCCTCCAAGAGACCCAGTACTTC
CASSLAAGGLQETQYF
>TRBV30|TRBJ2-3|.|.
TGTGCCTACCAACGCCAGGGGATAGGCACAGATACGCAGTATTTT
CAYQRQGIGTDTQYF
>TRBV4-1|TRBJ1-1|.|TRBD1
TGCGCCAGCAGCCAGGGACTTACAGGGGTTATCACTGAAGCTTTCTTT
CASSQGLTGVITEAFF
>TRBV29-1|TRBJ2-3|.|.
TGCAGCGCCTCCCAGGGGAATCCTAGCACAGATACGCAGTATTTT
CSASQGNPSTDTQYF
>TRBV19|TRBJ1-1|.|.
TGTGCCAGTAGTATTGGAGGGAACACTGAAGCTTTCTTT
CASSIGGNTEAFF